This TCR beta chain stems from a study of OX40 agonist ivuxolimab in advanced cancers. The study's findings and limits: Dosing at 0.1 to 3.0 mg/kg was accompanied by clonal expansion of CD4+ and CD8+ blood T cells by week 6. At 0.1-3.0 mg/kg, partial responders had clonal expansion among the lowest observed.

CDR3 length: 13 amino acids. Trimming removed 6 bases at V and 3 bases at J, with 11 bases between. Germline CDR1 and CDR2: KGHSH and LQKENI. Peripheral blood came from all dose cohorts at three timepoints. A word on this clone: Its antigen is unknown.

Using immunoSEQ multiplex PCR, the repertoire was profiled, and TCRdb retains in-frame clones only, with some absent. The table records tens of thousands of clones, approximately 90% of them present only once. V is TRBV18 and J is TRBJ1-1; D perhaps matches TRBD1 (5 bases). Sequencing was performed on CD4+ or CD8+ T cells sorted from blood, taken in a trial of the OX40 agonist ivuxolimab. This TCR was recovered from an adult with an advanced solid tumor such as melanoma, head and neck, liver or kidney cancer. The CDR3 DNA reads TGTGCCAGCTCGGGGGGTAGGGACACTGAAGCTTTCTTT. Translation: CASSGGRDTEAFF.